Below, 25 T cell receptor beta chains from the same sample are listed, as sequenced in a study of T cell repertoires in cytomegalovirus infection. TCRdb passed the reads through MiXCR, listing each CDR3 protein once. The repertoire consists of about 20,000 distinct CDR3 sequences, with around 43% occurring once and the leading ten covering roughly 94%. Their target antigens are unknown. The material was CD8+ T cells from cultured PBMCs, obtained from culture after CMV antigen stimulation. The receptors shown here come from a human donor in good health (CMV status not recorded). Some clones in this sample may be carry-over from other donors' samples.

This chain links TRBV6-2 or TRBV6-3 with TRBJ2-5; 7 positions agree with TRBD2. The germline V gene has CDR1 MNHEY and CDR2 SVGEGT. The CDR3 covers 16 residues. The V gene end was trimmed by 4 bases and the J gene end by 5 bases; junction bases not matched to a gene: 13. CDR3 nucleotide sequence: TGTGCCAGCAGTTCTCAAGGGACTACCCCCGGTGAGACCCAGTACTTC. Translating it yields CASSSQGTTPGETQYF.

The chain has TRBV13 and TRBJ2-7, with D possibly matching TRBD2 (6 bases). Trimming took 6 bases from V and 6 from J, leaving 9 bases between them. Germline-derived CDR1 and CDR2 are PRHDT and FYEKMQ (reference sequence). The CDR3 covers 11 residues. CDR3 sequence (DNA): TGTGCCAGCAGTGCGCGGGGCGAGCAGTACTTC. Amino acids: CASSARGEQYF.

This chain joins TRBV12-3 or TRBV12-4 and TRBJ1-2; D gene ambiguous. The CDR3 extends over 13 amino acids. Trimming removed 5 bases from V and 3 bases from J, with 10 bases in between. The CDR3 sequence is CASSLGWDYGYTF. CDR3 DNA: TGTGCCAGCAGTCTCGGGTGGGACTATGGCTACACCTTC.

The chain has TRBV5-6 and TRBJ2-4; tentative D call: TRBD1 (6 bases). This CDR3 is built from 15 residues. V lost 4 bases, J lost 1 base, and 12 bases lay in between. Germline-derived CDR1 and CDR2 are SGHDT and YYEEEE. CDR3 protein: CASSDLGAAKNIQYF. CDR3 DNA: TGTGCCAGCAGCGATTTGGGGGCCGCCAAAAACATTCAGTACTTC.

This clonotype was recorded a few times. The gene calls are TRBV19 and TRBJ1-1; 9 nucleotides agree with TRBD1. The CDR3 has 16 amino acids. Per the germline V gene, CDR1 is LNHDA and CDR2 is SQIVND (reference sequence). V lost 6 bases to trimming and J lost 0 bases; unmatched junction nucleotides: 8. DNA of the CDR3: TGTGCCAGTAGCAACCCGGGACAGGGAATGAACACTGAAGCTTTCTTT. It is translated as CASSNPGQGMNTEAFF.

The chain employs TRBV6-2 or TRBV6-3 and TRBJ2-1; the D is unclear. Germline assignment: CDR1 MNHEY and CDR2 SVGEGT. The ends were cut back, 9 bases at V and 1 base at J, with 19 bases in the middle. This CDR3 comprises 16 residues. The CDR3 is CASRAGRDLSYNEQFF. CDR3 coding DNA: TGTGCCAGTCGAGCCGGTAGAGATTTGTCCTACAATGAGCAGTTCTTC.

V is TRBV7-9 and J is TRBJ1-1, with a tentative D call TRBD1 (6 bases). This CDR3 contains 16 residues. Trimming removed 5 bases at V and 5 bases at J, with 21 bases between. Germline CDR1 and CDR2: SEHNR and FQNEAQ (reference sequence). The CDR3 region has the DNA TGTGCCAGCAGCCCTACGGGACAAATTGGGGGGACTGAAGCTTTCTTT. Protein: CASSPTGQIGGTEAFF.

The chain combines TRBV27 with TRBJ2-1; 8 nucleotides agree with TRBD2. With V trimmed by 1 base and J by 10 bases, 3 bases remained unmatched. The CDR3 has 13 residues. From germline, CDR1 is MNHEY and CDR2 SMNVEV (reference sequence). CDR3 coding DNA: TGTGCCAGCAGTTTATGGGGCGGGAGGGAGCAGTTCTTC. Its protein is CASSLWGGREQFF.

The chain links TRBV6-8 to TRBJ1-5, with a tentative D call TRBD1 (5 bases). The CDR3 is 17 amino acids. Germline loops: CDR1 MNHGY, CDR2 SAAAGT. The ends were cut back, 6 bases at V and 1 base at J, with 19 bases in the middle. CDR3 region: CASSSPGFWDSNQPQHF. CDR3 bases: TGTGCCAGCAGCTCCCCAGGGTTCTGGGACAGCAATCAGCCCCAGCATTTT.

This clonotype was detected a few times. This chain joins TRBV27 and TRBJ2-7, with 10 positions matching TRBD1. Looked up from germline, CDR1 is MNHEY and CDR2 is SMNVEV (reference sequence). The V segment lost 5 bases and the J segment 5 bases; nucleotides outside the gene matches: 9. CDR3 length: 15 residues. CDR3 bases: TGTGCCAGCAGTGACCGGGACAGGGGTGAGGACGAGCAGTACTTC. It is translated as CASSDRDRGEDEQYF.

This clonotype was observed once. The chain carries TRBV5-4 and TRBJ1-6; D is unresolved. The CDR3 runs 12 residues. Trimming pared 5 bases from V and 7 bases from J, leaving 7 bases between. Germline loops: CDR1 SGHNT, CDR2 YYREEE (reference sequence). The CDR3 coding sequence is TGTGCCAGCAGTCATTCCAATTCACCCCTCCACTTT. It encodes CASSHSNSPLHF.

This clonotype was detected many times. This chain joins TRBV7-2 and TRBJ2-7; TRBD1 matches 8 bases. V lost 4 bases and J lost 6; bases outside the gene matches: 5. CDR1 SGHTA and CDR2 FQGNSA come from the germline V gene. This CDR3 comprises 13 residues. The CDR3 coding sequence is TGTGCCAGCAGCTCAACAACAGGGGGCGAGCAGTACTTC. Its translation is CASSSTTGGEQYF.

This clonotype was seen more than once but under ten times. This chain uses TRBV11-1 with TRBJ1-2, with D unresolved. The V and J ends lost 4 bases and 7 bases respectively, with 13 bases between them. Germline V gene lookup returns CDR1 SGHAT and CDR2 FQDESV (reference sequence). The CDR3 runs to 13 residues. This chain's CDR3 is CASSYGPRTGYTF. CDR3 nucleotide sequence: TGTGCCAGCAGCTACGGACCTCGGACTGGCTACACCTTC.

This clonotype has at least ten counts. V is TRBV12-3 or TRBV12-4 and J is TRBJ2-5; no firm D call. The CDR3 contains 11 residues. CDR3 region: CASPALETQYF. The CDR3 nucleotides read TGTGCGAGCCCCGCGCTGGAGACCCAGTACTTC.

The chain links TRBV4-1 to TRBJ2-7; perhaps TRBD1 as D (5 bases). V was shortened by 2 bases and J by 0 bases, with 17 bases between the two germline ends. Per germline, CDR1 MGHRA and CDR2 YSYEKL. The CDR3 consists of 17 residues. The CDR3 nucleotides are TGCGCCAGCAGCCAAAATTGGGGTGACAGAAGCTCCTACGAGCAGTACTTC. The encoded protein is CASSQNWGDRSSYEQYF.

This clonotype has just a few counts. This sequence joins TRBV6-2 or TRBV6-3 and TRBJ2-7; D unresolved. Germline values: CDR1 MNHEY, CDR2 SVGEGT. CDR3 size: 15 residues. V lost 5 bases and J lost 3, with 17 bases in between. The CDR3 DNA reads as TGTGCCAGCAGTCCCTCAAGCGATATACTCTACGAGCAGTACTTC. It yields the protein CASSPSSDILYEQYF.

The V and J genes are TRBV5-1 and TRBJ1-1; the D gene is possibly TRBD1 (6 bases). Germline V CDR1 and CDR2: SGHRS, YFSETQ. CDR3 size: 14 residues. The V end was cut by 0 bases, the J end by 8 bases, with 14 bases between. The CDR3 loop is CASSLDLQGLEAFF. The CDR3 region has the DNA TGCGCCAGCAGCTTGGATCTACAGGGACTCGAAGCTTTCTTT.

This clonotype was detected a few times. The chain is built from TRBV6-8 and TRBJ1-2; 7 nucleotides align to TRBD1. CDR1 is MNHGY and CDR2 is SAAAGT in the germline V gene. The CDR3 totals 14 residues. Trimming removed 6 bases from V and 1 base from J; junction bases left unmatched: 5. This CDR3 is CASRAGGYNYGYTF. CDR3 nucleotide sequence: TGTGCCAGCAGGGCAGGGGGATATAACTATGGCTACACCTTC.

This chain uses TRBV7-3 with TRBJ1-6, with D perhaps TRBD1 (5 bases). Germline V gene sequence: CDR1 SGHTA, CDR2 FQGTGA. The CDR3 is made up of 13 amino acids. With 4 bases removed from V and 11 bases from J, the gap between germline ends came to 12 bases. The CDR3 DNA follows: TGTGCCAGCAGCTCCTGGGACGGCACACCCCTCCACTTT. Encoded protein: CASSSWDGTPLHF.

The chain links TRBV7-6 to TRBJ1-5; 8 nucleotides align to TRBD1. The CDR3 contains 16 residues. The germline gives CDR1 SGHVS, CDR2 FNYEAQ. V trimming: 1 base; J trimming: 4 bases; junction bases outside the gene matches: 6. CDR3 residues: CASSLGGDRRNQPQHF. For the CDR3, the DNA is TGTGCCAGCAGCTTAGGGGGGGACAGGAGAAATCAGCCCCAGCATTTT.

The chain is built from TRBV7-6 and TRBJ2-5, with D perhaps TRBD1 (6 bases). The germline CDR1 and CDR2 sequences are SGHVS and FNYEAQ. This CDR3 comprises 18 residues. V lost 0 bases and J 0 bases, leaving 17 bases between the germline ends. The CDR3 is CASSLATGNRDNQETQYF. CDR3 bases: TGTGCCAGCAGCTTAGCGACGGGGAACAGGGATAACCAAGAGACCCAGTACTTC.

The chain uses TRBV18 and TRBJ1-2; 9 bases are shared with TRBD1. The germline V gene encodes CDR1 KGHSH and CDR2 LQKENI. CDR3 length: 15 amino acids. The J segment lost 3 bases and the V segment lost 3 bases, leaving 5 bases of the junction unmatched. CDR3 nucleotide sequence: TGTGCCAGCTCACCGATCAGGACAGGGGACTATGGCTACACCTTC. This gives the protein CASSPIRTGDYGYTF.

CDR3 sequence reads: CASSFDLHSGANVLTF. For the CDR3, the DNA is TGTGCCAGCAGTTTCGATCTACACTCTGGGGCCAACGTCCTGACTTTC. V usage is TRBV6-8 and J usage is TRBJ2-6, with unresolved D. Trimming shortened V by 4 bases and J by 0 bases, and 10 bases separated the two germline ends. The CDR3 covers 16 residues. Germline-derived CDR1 and CDR2 are MNHGY and SAAAGT.

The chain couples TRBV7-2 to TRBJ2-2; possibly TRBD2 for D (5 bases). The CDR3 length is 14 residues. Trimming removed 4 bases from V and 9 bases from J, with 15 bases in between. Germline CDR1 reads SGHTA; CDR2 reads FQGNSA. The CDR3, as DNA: TGTGCCAGCAGCTACCTAGGCCTGGACTGGGAGCTGTTTTTT. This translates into CASSYLGLDWELFF.

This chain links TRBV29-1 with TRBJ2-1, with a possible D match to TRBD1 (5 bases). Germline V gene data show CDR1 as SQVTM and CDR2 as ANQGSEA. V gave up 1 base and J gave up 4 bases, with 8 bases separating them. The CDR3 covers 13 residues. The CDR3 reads CSVEGGAYNEQFF. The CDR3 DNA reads TGCAGCGTTGAAGGGGGCGCTTACAATGAGCAGTTCTTC.